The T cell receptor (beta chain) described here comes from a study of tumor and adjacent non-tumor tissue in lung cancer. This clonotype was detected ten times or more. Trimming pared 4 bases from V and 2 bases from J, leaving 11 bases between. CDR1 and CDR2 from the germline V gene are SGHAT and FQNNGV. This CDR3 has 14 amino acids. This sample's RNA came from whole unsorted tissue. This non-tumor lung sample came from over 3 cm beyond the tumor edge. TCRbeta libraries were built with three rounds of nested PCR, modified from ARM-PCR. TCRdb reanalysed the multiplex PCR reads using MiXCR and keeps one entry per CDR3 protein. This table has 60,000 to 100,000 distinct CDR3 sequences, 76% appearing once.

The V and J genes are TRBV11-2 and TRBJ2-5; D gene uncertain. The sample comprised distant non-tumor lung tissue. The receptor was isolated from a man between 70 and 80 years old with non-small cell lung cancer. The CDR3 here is CASSSDGLQETQYF. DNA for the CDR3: TGTGCCAGCAGCTCCGACGGGTTACAAGAGACCCAGTACTTC.